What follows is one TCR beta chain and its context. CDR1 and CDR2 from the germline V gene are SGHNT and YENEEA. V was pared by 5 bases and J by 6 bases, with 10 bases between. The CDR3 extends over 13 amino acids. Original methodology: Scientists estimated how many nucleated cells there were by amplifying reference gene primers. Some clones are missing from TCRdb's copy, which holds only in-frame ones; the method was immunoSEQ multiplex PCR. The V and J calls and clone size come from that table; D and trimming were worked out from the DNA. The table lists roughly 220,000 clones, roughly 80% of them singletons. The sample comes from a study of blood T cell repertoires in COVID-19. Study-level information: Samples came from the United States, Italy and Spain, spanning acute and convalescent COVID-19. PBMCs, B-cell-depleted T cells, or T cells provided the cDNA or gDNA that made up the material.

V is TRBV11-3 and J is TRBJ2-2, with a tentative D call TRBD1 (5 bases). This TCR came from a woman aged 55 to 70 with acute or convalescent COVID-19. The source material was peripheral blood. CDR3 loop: CASSLGAAGELFF. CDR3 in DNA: TGTGCCAGCAGCCTAGGGGCTGCCGGGGAGCTGTTTTTT.